This is a list of T cell receptor beta chains from one sample in a study of shared clonotypes between healthy human individuals. Data came from immunoSEQ multiplex PCR; TCRdb stores just in-frame clones and leaves some out. Of some 1.4 million clones in the sample, approximately 96% were seen once. The specimen was naive CD4+ T cells sorted from blood. The receptors come from a young man in good health. Each CDR3 is given with its conserved first and last residue. The order of the fields is CDR3 protein, V gene, clone size, J gene. Clone size, where shown, is once, few, many, or a class for clones that have expanded.

CASSEHWGPQHF | TRBV6-1 | - | TRBJ1-5
CASSRTGARYEQYF | TRBV11-2 | once | TRBJ2-7
CASSLGRGEAFF | TRBV7-9 | - | TRBJ1-1
CASSQARGISYEQYF | TRBV4-1 | once | TRBJ2-7
CASSPNSYNEQFF | TRBV7-2 | - | TRBJ2-1
CASAGQPPEKLFF | TRBV6-1 | once | TRBJ1-4
CASSSLGGTQYF | TRBV7-9 | - | TRBJ2-5
CSVGGRNQPQHF | TRBV29-1 | - | TRBJ1-5
CASSELVQFNQPQHF | TRBV6-1 | few | TRBJ1-5
CASSLASNQPQHF | TRBV5-1 | - | TRBJ1-5
CASSWGLAGAVDTQYF | TRBV5-4 | - | TRBJ2-3
CASTRKPQHF | TRBV23-1 | - | TRBJ1-5
CASSSSGRANEQFF | TRBV7-2 | few | TRBJ2-1
CSAAGQGGNTQYF | TRBV29-1 | - | TRBJ2-3
CASSLVARKAFF | TRBV5-8 | - | TRBJ1-1
CASSQDERQPNCGAYEQYF | TRBV4-3 | - | TRBJ2-7
CASSEQRAYEQYF | TRBV6-1 | - | TRBJ2-7